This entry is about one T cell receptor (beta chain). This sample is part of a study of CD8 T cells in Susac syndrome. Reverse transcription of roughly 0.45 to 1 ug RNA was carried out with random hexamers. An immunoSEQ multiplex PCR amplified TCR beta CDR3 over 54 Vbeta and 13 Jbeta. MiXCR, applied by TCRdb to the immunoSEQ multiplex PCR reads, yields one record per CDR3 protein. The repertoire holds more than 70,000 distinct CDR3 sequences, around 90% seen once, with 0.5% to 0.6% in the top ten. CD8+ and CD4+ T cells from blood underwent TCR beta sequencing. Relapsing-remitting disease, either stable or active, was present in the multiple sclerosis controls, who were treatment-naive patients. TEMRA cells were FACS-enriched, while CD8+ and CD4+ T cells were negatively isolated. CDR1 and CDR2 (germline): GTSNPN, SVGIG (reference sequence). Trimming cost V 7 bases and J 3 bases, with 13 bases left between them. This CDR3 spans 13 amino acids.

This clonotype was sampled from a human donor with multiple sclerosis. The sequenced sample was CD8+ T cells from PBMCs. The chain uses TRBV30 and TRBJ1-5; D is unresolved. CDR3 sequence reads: CALRSGYNQPQHF. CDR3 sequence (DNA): TGTGCCTTACGATCGGGGTACAATCAGCCCCAGCATTTT. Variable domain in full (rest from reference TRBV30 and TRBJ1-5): SQTIHQWPATLVQPVGSPLSLECTVEGTSNPNLYWYRQAAGRGLQLLFYSVGIGQISSEVPQNLSASRPQDRQFILSSKKLLLSDSGFYLCALRSGYNQPQHFGDGTRLSIL.